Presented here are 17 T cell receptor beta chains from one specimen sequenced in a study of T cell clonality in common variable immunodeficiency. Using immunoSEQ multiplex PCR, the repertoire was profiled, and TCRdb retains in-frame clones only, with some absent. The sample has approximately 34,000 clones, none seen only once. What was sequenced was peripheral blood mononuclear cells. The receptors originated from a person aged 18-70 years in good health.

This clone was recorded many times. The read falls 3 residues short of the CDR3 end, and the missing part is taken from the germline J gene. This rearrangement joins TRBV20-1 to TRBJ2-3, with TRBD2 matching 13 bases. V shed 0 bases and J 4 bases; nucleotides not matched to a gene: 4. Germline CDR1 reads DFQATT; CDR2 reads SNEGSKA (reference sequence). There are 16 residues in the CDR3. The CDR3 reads CSARDLTSGRPDTQYF. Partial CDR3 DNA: TGCAGTGCTAGAGATCTGACTAGCGGGAGGCCAGATACG.

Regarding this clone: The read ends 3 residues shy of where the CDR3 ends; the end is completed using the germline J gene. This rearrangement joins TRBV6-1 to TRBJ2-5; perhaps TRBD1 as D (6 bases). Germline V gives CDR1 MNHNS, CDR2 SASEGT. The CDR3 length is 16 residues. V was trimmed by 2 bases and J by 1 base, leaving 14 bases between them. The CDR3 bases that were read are TGTGCCAGCAGTGAATCGCAGGGGCTACTCCAAGAGACC. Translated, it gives CASSESQGLLQET. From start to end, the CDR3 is CASSESQGLLQETQYF.

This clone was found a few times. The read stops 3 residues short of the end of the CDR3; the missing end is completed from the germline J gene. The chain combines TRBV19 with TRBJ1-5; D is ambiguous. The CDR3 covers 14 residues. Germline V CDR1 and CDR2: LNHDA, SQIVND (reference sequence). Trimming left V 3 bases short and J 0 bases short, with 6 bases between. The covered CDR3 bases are TGTGCCAGTAGTATCGCACATAGCAATCAGCCC. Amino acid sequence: CASSIAHSNQP. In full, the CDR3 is CASSIAHSNQPQHF.

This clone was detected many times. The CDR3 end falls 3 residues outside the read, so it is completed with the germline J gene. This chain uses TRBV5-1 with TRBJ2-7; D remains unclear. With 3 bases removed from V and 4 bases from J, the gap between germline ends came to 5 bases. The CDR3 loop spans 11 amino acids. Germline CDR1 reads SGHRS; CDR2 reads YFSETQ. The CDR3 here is CASSSVYEQYF. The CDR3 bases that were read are TGCGCCAGCAGCTCCGTATACGAG.

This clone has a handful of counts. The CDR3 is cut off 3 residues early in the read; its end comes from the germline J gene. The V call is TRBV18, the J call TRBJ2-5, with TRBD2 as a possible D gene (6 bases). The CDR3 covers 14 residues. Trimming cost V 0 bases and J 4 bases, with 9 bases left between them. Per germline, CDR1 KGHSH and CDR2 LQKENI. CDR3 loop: CASSPPLGGETQYF. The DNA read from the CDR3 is TGTGCCAGCTCACCACCCTTGGGGGGAGAGACC.

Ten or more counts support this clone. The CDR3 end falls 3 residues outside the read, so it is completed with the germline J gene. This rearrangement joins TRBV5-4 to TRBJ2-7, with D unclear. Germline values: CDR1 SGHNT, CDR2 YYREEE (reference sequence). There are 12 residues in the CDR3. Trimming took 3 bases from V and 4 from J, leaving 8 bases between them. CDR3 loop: CASSSSRYEQYF. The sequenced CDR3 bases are TGTGCCAGCAGCTCCTCTAGATACGAG.

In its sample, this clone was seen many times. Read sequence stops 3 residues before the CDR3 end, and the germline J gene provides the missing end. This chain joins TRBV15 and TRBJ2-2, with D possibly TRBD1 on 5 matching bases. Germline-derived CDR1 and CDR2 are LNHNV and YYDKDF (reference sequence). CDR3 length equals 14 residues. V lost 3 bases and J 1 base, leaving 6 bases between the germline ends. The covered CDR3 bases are TGTGCCACCAGCAGGGGGCAGAACACCGGGGAG. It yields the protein CATSRGQNTGE. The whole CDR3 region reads CATSRGQNTGELFF.

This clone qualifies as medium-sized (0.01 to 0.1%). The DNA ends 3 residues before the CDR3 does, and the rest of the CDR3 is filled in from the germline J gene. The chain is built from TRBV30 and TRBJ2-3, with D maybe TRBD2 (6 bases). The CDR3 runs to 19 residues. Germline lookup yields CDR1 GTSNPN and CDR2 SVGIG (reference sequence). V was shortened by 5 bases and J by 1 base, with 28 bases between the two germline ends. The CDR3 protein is CAWDSGLRKHKSRTDTQYF. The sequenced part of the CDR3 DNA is TGTGCCTGGGATTCGGGACTGAGAAAACACAAAAGTCGCACAGATACG.

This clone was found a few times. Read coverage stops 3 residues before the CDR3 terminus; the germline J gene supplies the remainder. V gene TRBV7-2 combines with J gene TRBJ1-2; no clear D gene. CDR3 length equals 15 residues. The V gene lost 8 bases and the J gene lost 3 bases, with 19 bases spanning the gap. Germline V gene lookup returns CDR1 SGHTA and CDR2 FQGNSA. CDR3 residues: CASRYPAGGDYGYTF. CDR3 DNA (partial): TGTGCCAGCCGCTATCCAGCAGGAGGCGACTATGGC.

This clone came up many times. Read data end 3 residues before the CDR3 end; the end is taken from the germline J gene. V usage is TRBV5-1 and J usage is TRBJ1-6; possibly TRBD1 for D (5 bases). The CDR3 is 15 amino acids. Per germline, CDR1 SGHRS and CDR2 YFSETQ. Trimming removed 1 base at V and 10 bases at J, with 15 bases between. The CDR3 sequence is CASSLRQRGGSPLHF. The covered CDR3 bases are TGCGCCAGCAGCTTGCGGCAAAGGGGCGGCTCACCC.

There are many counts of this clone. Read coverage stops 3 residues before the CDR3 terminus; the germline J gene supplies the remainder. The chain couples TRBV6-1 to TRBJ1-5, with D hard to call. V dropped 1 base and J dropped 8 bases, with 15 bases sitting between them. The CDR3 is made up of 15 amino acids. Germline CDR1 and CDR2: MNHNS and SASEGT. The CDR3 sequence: CASSEVGVAGKPQHF. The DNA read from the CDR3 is TGTGCCAGCAGTGAAGTAGGTGTTGCGGGCAAGCCC.

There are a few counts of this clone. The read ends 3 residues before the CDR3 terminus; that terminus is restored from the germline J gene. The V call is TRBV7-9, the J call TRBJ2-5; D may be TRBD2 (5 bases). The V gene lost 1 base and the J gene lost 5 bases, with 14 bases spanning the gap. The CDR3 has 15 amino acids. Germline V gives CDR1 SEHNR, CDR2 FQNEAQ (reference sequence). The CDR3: CASSLGTGLSETQYF. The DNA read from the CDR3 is TGTGCCAGCAGCTTAGGTACGGGGTTGAGTGAGACC.

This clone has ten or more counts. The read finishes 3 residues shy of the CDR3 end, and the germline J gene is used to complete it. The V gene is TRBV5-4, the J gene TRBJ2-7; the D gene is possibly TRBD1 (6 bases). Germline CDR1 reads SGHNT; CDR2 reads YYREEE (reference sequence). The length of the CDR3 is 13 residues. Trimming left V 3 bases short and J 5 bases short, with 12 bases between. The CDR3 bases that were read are TGTGCCAGCAGCTCCCGGGACACCGACGAG. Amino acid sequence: CASSSRDTDE. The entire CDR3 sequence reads CASSSRDTDEQYF.

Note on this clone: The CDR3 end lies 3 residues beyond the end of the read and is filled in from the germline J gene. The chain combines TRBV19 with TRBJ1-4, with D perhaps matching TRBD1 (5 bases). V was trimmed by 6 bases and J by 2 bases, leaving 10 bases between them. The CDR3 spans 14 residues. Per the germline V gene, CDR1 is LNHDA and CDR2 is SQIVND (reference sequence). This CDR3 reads CASSPGKTNEKLFF. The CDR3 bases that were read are TGTGCCAGTAGCCCAGGGAAGACTAATGAAAAA.

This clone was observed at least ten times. The sequenced part of the CDR3 DNA is TGTGCCAGCAGCTTTCCCGGGACAAGCTCCCATGAG. This sequence encodes CASSFPGTSSHE. The complete CDR3 protein is CASSFPGTSSHEQFF. The chain has TRBV5-6 and TRBJ2-1, with a possible D match to TRBD1 (6 bases). Coverage ceases 3 residues before the CDR3 finishes, and the germline J gene fills in the end. Germline CDR1 SGHDT, CDR2 YYEEEE. Trimming took off 2 bases at V and 8 bases at J, with 17 bases between the two ends. This CDR3 comprises 15 residues.

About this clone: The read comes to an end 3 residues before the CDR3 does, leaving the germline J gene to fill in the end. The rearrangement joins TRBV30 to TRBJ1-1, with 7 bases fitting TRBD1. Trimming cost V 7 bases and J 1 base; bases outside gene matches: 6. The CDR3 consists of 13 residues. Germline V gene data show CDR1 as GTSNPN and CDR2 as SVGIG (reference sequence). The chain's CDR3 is CAYPGGENTEAFF. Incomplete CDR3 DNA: TGTGCCTACCCAGGGGGAGAGAACACTGAA.

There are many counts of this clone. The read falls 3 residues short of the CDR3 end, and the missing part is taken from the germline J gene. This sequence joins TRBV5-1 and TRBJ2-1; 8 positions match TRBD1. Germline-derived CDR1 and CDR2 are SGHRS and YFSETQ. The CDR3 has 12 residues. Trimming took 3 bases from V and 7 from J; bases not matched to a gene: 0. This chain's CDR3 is CASSWTGNEQFF. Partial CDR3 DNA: TGCGCCAGCAGCTGGACAGGGAATGAG.